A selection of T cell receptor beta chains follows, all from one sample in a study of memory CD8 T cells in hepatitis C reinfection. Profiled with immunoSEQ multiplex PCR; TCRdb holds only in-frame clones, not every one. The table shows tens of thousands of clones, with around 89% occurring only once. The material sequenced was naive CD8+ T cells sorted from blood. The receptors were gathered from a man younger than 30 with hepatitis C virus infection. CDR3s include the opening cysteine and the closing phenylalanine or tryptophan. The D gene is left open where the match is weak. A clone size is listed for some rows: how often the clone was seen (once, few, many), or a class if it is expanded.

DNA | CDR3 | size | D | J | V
TGTGCCACCGGGCCACCGGCAACTAATGAAAAACTGTTTTTT | CATGPPATNEKLFF | . | . | TRBJ1-4 | TRBV15
TGCGCCAGCAGTGAGTCGAGGCTATATGGCTACACCTTC | CASSESRLYGYTF | . | . | TRBJ1-2 | TRBV10-2
TGTGCCAGCACCTATAGCGGGAGCTACGAGCAGTACTTC | CASTYSGSYEQYF | . | TRBD2 | TRBJ2-7 | TRBV28
TGCAGCGTTGGCGGACTAGCGGACTACGAGCAGTACTTC | CSVGGLADYEQYF | . | TRBD2 | TRBJ2-7 | TRBV29-1
TGTGCCAGCAGCCCTGGGACTAGCGGGAGGGCGGCAGATACGCAGTATTTT | CASSPGTSGRAADTQYF | . | TRBD2 | TRBJ2-3 | TRBV4-2
TGCGCCAGCAGCCAAGTGGGGACTAGCGGATCCTACGAGCAGTACTTC | CASSQVGTSGSYEQYF | . | TRBD2 | TRBJ2-7 | TRBV4-1
TGTGCCAGCAGCCCGCCGCCGCGCGGCTACGGGACAGATACGCAGTATTTT | CASSPPPRGYGTDTQYF | . | . | TRBJ2-3 | TRBV7-9
TGTGCCAGCAGCTTGGCTTTAGGGGGCCATTCACCCCTCCACTTT | CASSLALGGHSPLHF | . | TRBD1 | TRBJ1-6 | TRBV5-6
TGTGCCAGCAGCTCTATAGGGGAGGGGAGCAATCAGCCCCAGCATTTT | CASSSIGEGSNQPQHF | . | . | TRBJ1-5 | TRBV7-9
TGTGCCAGCAGCTTAGTCAGTACCGGGGAGCTGTTTTTT | CASSLVSTGELFF | . | . | TRBJ2-2 | TRBV7-2
TGTGCCAGTAGTATTACAGTCTACTACGAGCAGTACTTC | CASSITVYYEQYF | . | . | TRBJ2-7 | TRBV19
TGTGCCAGCAGTTACTCGATCGAACCAGGGAACACTGAAGCTTTCTTT | CASSYSIEPGNTEAFF | few | . | TRBJ1-1 | TRBV6-6
TGTGCCAGCAGCCCCGGGACAGGAGGATCACCCCTCCACTTT | CASSPGTGGSPLHF | . | TRBD1 | TRBJ1-6 | TRBV7-6
TGTGCCAGGCGCGGGACTAGCGGGGGAAGAGATACGCAGTATTTT | CARRGTSGGRDTQYF | . | TRBD2 | TRBJ2-3 | TRBV6-6
TGTGCCAGCAGCTTGGCGGGACTGATCACCGGGGAGCTGTTTTTT | CASSLAGLITGELFF | . | . | TRBJ2-2 | TRBV5-8
TGTGCCAGCAGTTACGGGGGAGGGAGCACAGATACGCAGTATTTT | CASSYGGGSTDTQYF | once | TRBD2 | TRBJ2-3 | TRBV28
TGCGCCAGCAGCCCCGGACAGGGACAAGAGCAGTACTTC | CASSPGQGQEQYF | . | TRBD1 | TRBJ2-7 | TRBV5-1
TGTGCCAGCTCACCACGGGAGATCAATTCACCCCTCCACTTT | CASSPREINSPLHF | . | . | TRBJ1-6 | TRBV18
TGCGCCAGCAGCACAGGGGGATATGGCTACACCTTC | CASSTGGYGYTF | . | TRBD1 | TRBJ1-2 | TRBV10-2
TGTGCCAGCAGCCCAGGGGGATCCGACGAGACCCAGTACTTC | CASSPGGSDETQYF | once | TRBD1 | TRBJ2-5 | TRBV7-9
TGTGCCACCAGCAGAGCAGGGGCGTTCTATGGCTACACCTTC | CATSRAGAFYGYTF | . | . | TRBJ1-2 | TRBV15
TGTGCCAGCAGCGTAGGAGCGAGCTCCTACGAGCAGTACTTC | CASSVGASSYEQYF | . | . | TRBJ2-7 | TRBV9
TGTGCCAGCAGCTTTGCGGGGGGCACAGATACGCAGTATTTT | CASSFAGGTDTQYF | . | TRBD2 | TRBJ2-3 | TRBV5-4
TGTGCCAGCTCCGGCCGACTAGGAAACACCATATATTTT | CASSGRLGNTIYF | once | . | TRBJ1-3 | TRBV2
TGTGCCACCTCCTCCCTGTTGGGGGCCGATGAGCAGTTCTTC | CATSSLLGADEQFF | . | . | TRBJ2-1 | TRBV28
TGTGCCAGTAGTATCAGTTACTCTGGGGCCAACGTCCTGACTTTC | CASSISYSGANVLTF | . | . | TRBJ2-6 | TRBV19
TGCGCCAGCAGCTTGGCACAGAACTACGAGCAGTACTTC | CASSLAQNYEQYF | few | . | TRBJ2-7 | TRBV5-1
TGTGCCAGCAGCCCCCTAGCGGGGATGTTCACAGATACGCAGTATTTT | CASSPLAGMFTDTQYF | few | TRBD2 | TRBJ2-3 | TRBV7-8
TGTGCCAGCAGCTCACGACAGGATGCCTACGAGCAGTACTTC | CASSSRQDAYEQYF | . | . | TRBJ2-7 | TRBV7-8
TGTGCCAGCAGCCGACTCGAGGGATACACCGGGGAGCTGTTTTTT | CASSRLEGYTGELFF | once | . | TRBJ2-2 | TRBV5-4
TGTGCCAGCAGTTTCTTCCCAGGGGGCGGCTACACCTTC | CASSFFPGGGYTF | . | TRBD1 | TRBJ1-2 | TRBV6-1
TGTGCCAGCAGCCACGAGGCCGACAGGGCCGATGAGCAGTTCTTC | CASSHEADRADEQFF | . | TRBD1 | TRBJ2-1 | TRBV7-9
TGTGCCAGCAGCGTTCCGAGAGGGGAGCTGTTTTTT | CASSVPRGELFF | . | . | TRBJ2-2 | TRBV9
TGTGCCAGCAGCTTAGTTGCGGAGCGCCTCGATGAGCAGTTCTTC | CASSLVAERLDEQFF | . | . | TRBJ2-1 | TRBV7-6
TGTGCCAGCAGCCCACTTGGAGACTTGAACACTGAAGCTTTCTTT | CASSPLGDLNTEAFF | . | . | TRBJ1-1 | TRBV7-7
TGTGCCAGCAGCACTACTGGCGTCTATGGCTACACCTTC | CASSTTGVYGYTF | . | . | TRBJ1-2 | TRBV11-2
TGTGCCAGCACCCCCCCCTACGGGGTTAACTATGGCTACACCTTC | CASTPPYGVNYGYTF | . | . | TRBJ1-2 | TRBV6-1
TGTGCCACCCTCGGGGCGGGAGATACCTCCTACGAGCAGTACTTC | CATLGAGDTSYEQYF | . | TRBD2 | TRBJ2-7 | TRBV2
TGCGCCAGCAGCTTTAATGGAGCGGGAGGGAGGGAAGAGCAGTACTTC | CASSFNGAGGREEQYF | . | TRBD2 | TRBJ2-7 | TRBV5-1
TGTGCCAGCAGCCCCCGGACAGGGTTAGAAGCTTTCTTT | CASSPRTGLEAFF | . | TRBD1 | TRBJ1-1 | TRBV6-5
TGTGCCAGTAGTATTGTACAGGGCTACGAGCAGTACTTC | CASSIVQGYEQYF | . | . | TRBJ2-7 | TRBV19
TGTGCCAGCGGTCTGTCGGGAGTTCCCTACGAGCAGTACTTC | CASGLSGVPYEQYF | . | . | TRBJ2-7 | TRBV11-2
TGTGCCAGCAGTCAGCCACAGGGTGAAAACTATGGCTACACCTTC | CASSQPQGENYGYTF | . | . | TRBJ1-2 | TRBV28
TGTGCCAGCAGTCACCAGGGGGGCGTCAACTATGGCTACACCTTC | CASSHQGGVNYGYTF | once | TRBD1 | TRBJ1-2 | TRBV27
TGCGCCAGCAGCCAAGAGGTTTTGTCAGGGCTTGAAGCTTTCTTT | CASSQEVLSGLEAFF | . | . | TRBJ1-1 | TRBV4-1
TGTGCCAGCAGCGATGATAACAGTGCCACAATGCAGCAGTTCTTC | CASSDDNSATMQQFF | . | . | TRBJ2-1 | TRBV9
TGTGCCAGCAGACCGGGACAGGCGAGCTCCTATAATTCACCCCTCCACTTT | CASRPGQASSYNSPLHF | . | TRBD1 | TRBJ1-6 | TRBV5-5
TGTGCCAGTAGCCGGACAGGGGGCAGTAATTCACCCCTCCACTTT | CASSRTGGSNSPLHF | . | TRBD1 | TRBJ1-6 | TRBV19
TGTGCCAGCAGAAAACCGGGAACTAGCGGGTTCACCGGGGAGCTGTTTTTT | CASRKPGTSGFTGELFF | . | TRBD2 | TRBJ2-2 | TRBV27
TGTGCCATCAGTGCGAGCGGGAAGGACCCCTACGAGCAGTACTTC | CAISASGKDPYEQYF | once | TRBD2 | TRBJ2-7 | TRBV10-3
TGCGCCAGCAGCTTGTCGGGGTTTCCCAGTTCACCCCTCCACTTT | CASSLSGFPSSPLHF | few | . | TRBJ1-6 | TRBV5-1
TGTGCCAGCAGCTTAGAAGCGGGGGGGACCTACAATGAGCAGTTCTTC | CASSLEAGGTYNEQFF | . | TRBD2 | TRBJ2-1 | TRBV7-6
TGCGCCAGCAGTGCACTCGGACAGGGGCTGGGCTGTCACGGCTACACCTTC | CASSALGQGLGCHGYTF | few | TRBD1 | TRBJ1-2 | TRBV10-1
TGTGCCAGCAGTTACTCCTTGGAGCGGCCCTCCTACGAGCAGTACTTC | CASSYSLERPSYEQYF | . | . | TRBJ2-7 | TRBV6-6
TGTGCCAGCAGTTACGACGGACAGGGGCACTACGAGCAGTACTTC | CASSYDGQGHYEQYF | . | TRBD1 | TRBJ2-7 | TRBV6-5
TGTGCCAGCAGCGTAACGGCGGGAGCTGATACGCAGTATTTT | CASSVTAGADTQYF | . | TRBD2 | TRBJ2-3 | TRBV9
TGTGCCAGTAGTATGAGCAGCGGACGCTACTCTGGAAACACCATATATTTT | CASSMSSGRYSGNTIYF | . | . | TRBJ1-3 | TRBV19
TGTGCCAGCAGTTTATCCGGCGGGAGGGCGGACTACAATGAGCAGTTCTTC | CASSLSGGRADYNEQFF | . | TRBD2 | TRBJ2-1 | TRBV27
TGTGCCAGCAGCCAGGAGGCAGGGGGAGAGACCCAGTACTTC | CASSQEAGGETQYF | . | TRBD1 | TRBJ2-5 | TRBV5-6
TGTGCCATCAGTGTCGGTAGCGGGGGACCCGAAGCCACAGATACGCAGTATTTT | CAISVGSGGPEATDTQYF | . | TRBD2 | TRBJ2-3 | TRBV10-3